Here is one T cell receptor beta chain with its context. Its cognate antigen is unknown. Sample treatment: oral pan-JAK inhibitor, 5-10 mg twice daily. Germline CDR1 and CDR2: MNHNY and SVGAGI (reference sequence). The junction had 11 bases not matched to a gene; V was cut back by 10 bases and J by 10 bases. The CDR3 consists of 12 residues. RNA extraction was followed by reverse transcription into cDNA, which acted as the sequencing template. Produced via immunoSEQ multiplex PCR; TCRdb's table is partial and in-frame only. The table lists some 170,000 clones, approximately 52% of them singletons. The data originate from a study of CD8+ T cells in alopecia areata. The wider study: The drug, tofacitinib, lasted 6 to 18 months, followed by 6 months off drug. General study points: Researchers say the link of baseline CD8+ expansion to response remains uncertain, with one nonresponder. Scalp samples also yield sequences of resident alphabeta T cells from normal skin. Many expanded lesional clones persisted during tofacitinib (in both scalp and blood).

The receptor was derived from a human donor with alopecia areata. The input for sequencing was CD4+ T cells sorted from blood, taken at approximately week 55, from a patient treated with tofacitinib. This chain uses TRBV6-6 with TRBJ2-7; 9 bases match TRBD1. The CDR3 nucleotides are TGTGCCACCAATACCGGGACAGGGCCACAGTACTTC. Translating gives CATNTGTGPQYF.